This T cell receptor beta chain is drawn from a study of vaccination and CD4 T cells after COVID-19. Overall study: Convalescent patients gave post-COVID blood a median about 100 days post-diagnosis, range 35 to 161. The study collected post-vaccine samples a median around 76 days after dose two, with a range of 14 to 241.

V was clipped by 5 bases and J by 5 bases; unmatched bases: 9. This CDR3 spans 16 amino acids. Treatment: roughly 11-day PBMC culture with coronavirus spike peptide pools or control peptides (ViraFEST assay). Investigators isolated CD4+ T cells by negative selection after 10 days of culture. With the Oncomine TCR Beta short-read assay, DNA from cultured CD4+ T cells was sequenced. DNA came from CD4+ T cells after culture. From the PCR reads, TCRdb called clonotypes with MiXCR, one entry per CDR3 protein. This table has approximately 13,000 distinct CDR3 sequences, 60% to 70% appearing once. Notes on this clonotype: Antigen: not known.

The chain uses TRBV12-3 or TRBV12-4 and TRBJ2-5; 12 positions match TRBD2. The receptor's source is a human donor who had recovered from COVID-19. Input material: CD4+ T cells from blood, cultured in vitro. Here the CDR3 reads CASSPLAGGSGETQYF. The CDR3 nucleotides are TGTGCCAGCAGTCCACTAGCGGGGGGCTCGGGGGAGACCCAGTACTTC.